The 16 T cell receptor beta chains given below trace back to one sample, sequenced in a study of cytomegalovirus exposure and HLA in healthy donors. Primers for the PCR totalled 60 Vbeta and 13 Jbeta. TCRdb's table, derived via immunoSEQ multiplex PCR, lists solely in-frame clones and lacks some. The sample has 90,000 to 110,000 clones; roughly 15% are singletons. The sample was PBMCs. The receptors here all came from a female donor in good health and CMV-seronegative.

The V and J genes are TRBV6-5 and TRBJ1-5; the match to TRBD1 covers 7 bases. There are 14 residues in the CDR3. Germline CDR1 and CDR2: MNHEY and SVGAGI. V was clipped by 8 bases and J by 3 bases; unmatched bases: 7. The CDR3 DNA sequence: TGTGCCAGCGCAAATGACAGGGTCAATCAGCCCCAGCATTTT. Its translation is CASANDRVNQPQHF.

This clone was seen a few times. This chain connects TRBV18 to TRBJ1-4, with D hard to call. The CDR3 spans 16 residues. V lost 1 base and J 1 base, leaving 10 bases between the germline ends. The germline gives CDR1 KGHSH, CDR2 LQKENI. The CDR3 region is CASSPRRVRTNEKLFF. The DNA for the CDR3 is TGTGCCAGCTCACCACGACGGGTCAGAACTAATGAAAAACTGTTTTTT.

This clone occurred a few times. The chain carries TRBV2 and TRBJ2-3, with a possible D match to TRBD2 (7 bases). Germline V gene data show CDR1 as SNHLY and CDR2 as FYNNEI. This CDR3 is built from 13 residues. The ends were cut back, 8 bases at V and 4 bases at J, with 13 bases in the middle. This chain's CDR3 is CASEGGRPDTQYF. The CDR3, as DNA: TGTGCCAGCGAGGGGGGGCGCCCAGATACGCAGTATTTT.

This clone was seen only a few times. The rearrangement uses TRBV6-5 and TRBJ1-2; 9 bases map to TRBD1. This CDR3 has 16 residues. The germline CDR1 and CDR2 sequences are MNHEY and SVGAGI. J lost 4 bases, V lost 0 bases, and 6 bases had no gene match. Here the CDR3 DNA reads TGTGCCAGCAGTTACTCGGGGACAGGGTTAGCCTATGGCTACACCTTC. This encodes CASSYSGTGLAYGYTF.

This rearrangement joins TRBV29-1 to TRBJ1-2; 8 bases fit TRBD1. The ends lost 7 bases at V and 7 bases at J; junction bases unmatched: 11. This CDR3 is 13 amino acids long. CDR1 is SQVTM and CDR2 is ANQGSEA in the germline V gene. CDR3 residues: CSARPTGAGGYTF. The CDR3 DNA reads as TGCAGCGCCAGACCGACAGGGGCCGGTGGCTACACCTTC.

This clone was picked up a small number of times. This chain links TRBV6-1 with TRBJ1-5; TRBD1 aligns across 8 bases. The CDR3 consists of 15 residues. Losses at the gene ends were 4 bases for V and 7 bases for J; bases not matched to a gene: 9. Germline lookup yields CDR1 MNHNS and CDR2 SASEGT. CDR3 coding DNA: TGTGCCAGCAGTGGACGGACAGGGCCTGGCCAGCCCCAGCATTTT. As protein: CASSGRTGPGQPQHF.

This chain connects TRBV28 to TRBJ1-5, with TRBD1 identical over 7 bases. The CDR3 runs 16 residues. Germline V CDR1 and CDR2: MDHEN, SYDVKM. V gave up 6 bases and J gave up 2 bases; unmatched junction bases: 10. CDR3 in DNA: TGTGCCAGCAGGGGCTCAGGGGGGCCTGGCAATCAGCCCCAGCATTTT. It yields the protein CASRGSGGPGNQPQHF.

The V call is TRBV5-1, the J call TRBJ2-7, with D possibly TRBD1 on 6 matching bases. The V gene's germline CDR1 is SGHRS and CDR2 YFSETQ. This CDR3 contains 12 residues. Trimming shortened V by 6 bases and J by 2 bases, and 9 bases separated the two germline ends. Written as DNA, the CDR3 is TGCGCCAGCACCGGGGACACCTACGAGCAGTACTTC. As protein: CASTGDTYEQYF. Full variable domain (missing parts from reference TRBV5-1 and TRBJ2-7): KAGVTQTPRYLIKTRGQQVTLSCSPISGHRSVSWYQQTPGQGLQFLFEYFSETQRNKGNFPGRFSGRQFSNSRSEMNVSTLELGDSALYLCASTGDTYEQYFGPGTRLTVT.

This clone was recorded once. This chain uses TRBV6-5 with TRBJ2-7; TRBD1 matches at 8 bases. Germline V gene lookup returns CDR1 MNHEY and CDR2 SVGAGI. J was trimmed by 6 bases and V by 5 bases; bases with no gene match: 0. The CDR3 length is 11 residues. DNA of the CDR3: TGTGCCAGCAGTACAGGGGGCGAGCAGTACTTC. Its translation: CASSTGGEQYF.

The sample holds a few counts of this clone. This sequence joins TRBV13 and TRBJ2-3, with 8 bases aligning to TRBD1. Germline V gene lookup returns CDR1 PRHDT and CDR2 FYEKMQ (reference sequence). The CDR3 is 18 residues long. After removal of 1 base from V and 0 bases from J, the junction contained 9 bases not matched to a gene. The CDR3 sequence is CASSLDRGSSASTDTQYF. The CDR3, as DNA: TGTGCCAGCAGCTTAGACAGGGGGAGTTCCGCTAGCACAGATACGCAGTATTTT.

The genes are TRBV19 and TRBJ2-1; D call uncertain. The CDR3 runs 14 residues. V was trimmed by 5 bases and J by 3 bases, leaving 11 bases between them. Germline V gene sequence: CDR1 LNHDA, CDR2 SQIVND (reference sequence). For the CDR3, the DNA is TGTGCCAGTAGTGCCCAGGCAGTCTACAATGAGCAGTTCTTC. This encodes CASSAQAVYNEQFF.

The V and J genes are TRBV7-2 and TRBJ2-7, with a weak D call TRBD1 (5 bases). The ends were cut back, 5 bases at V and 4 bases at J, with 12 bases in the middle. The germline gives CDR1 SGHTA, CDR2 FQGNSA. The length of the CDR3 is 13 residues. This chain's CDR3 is CASSQATAYEQYF. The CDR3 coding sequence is TGTGCCAGCAGCCAAGCGACAGCTTACGAGCAGTACTTC.

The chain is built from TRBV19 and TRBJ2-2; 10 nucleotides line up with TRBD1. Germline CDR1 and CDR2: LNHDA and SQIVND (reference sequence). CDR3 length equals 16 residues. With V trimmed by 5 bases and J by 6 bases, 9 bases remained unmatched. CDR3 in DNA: TGTGCCAGTAGTCCTAGCCCGGGACAGGGGCCCGGGGAGCTGTTTTTT. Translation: CASSPSPGQGPGELFF.

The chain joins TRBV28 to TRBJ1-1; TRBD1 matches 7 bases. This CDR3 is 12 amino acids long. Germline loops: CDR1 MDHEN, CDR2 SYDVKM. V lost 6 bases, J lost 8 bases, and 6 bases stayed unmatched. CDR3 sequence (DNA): TGTGCCAGCAGCCAAGGACAGGCAGAAGCTTTCTTT. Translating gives CASSQGQAEAFF.

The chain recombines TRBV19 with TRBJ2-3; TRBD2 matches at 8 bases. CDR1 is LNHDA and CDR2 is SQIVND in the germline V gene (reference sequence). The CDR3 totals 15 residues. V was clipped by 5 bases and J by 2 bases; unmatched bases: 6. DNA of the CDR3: TGTGCCAGTAGTGCCCAGACTAGCGTCACAGATACGCAGTATTTT. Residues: CASSAQTSVTDTQYF.

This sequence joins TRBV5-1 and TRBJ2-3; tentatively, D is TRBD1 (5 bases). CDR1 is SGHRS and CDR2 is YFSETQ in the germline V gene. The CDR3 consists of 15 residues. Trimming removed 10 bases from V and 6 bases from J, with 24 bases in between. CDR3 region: CASRDHKGRRDTQYF. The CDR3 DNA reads TGCGCCTCCCGCGATCACAAGGGGCGCCGGGATACGCAGTATTTT.